A single sample gave rise to the 30 T cell receptor beta chains below, sequenced in a study of shared clonotypes between healthy human individuals. Assay used: immunoSEQ multiplex PCR; TCRdb lists only in-frame clones, some missing. The repertoire includes about 520,000 clones, over 75% of them detected once, and approximately 11% sits in the top ten. Sequenced sample: PBMCs. The receptors here all came from a woman between 40 and 55 years old in good health. Some clones in this sample may be carry-over from other donors' samples.

The rearrangement uses TRBV7-9 and TRBJ2-3; the D is unclear. Germline-derived CDR1 and CDR2 are SEHNR and FQNEAQ (reference sequence). The length of the CDR3 is 13 residues. With 5 bases removed from V and 5 bases from J, the gap between germline ends came to 11 bases. In DNA form, the CDR3 reads TGTGCCAGCAGCCCCCACTTTGTAGATACGCAGTATTTT. The encoded protein is CASSPHFVDTQYF.

Only a few counts were recorded for this clone. V usage is TRBV30 and J usage is TRBJ1-1; perhaps TRBD1 as D (5 bases). The CDR3 is 12 amino acids. Between the trimmed V and J ends, which lost 4 bases and 6 bases, there was a span of 12 bases. Germline lookup yields CDR1 GTSNPN and CDR2 SVGIG (reference sequence). The CDR3 sequence is CAWTMGGPEAFF. Here the CDR3 DNA reads TGTGCCTGGACAATGGGGGGACCTGAAGCTTTCTTT.

Remarks on this clone: A single base is all that separates this from a far larger clone, so a read error is likely. The chain recombines TRBV7-7 with TRBJ1-5, with TRBD1 as a possible D gene (6 bases). This CDR3 is 18 amino acids long. Germline CDR1 SSHAT, CDR2 FNYEAQ (reference sequence). CDR3 loop: CASSSYRRAQGRNQPQRF. CDR3 sequence (DNA): TGTGCCAGCAGCTCTTACCGACGGGCTCAGGGGAGAAATCAGCCCCAGCGTTTT.

The chain uses TRBV9 and TRBJ1-3, with D perhaps matching TRBD1 or TRBD2 (5 bases each). The J call is in doubt because the DNA end fits TRBJ2-2 better. Germline V lookup: CDR1 SGDLS, CDR2 YYNGEE. This CDR3 contains 14 residues. CDR3 amino acids: CASSVGGFTGELFF. DNA of the CDR3: TGTGCCAGCAGCGTAGGGGGGTTCACCGGGGAGCTGTTTTTT.

CDR3 nucleotide sequence: TGCGCCAGCAGTTTTAGCGGGAGTCACTACAATGAGCAGTTCTTC. It is translated as CASSFSGSHYNEQFF. This chain links TRBV4-1 with TRBJ2-1; 9 bases map to TRBD2. The germline V gene has CDR1 MGHRA and CDR2 YSYEKL. V was pared by 6 bases and J by 3 bases, with 6 bases of the junction left unmatched. The CDR3 contains 15 residues.

The chain links TRBV18 to TRBJ2-1, with 13 bases fitting TRBD2. The CDR3 length is 16 residues. Trimming took 5 bases from V and 6 from J; bases not matched to a gene: 7. Germline CDR1 is KGHSH and CDR2 is LQKENI. CDR3 coding DNA: TGTGCCAGCTCATCATCACTAGCGGGAGGGGCCAATGAGCAGTTCTTC. Translated, it gives CASSSSLAGGANEQFF.

The J gene is TRBJ2-3, the V gene TRBV5-1, with TRBD2 identical over 12 bases. J was trimmed by 5 bases and V by 4 bases; bases with no gene match: 5. There are 15 residues in the CDR3. Germline V lookup: CDR1 SGHRS, CDR2 YFSETQ. This CDR3 is CASSPGLAGGDTQYF. CDR3 nucleotides: TGCGCCAGCAGCCCGGGACTAGCGGGCGGAGATACGCAGTATTTT.

The V call is TRBV6-5, the J call TRBJ2-3, with 7 bases lining up with TRBD1. Germline CDR1 MNHEY, CDR2 SVGAGI. The CDR3 spans 15 residues. After removal of 6 bases from V and 6 bases from J, the junction contained 12 bases not matched to a gene. This CDR3 is CASSTGAARVDTQYF. CDR3 bases: TGTGCCAGCAGCACAGGGGCCGCAAGGGTCGATACGCAGTATTTT.

This clone was seen just once. A far larger clone is a single base away, which makes a read error likely. The same CDR3 also results from other DNA sequences found in this sample. The rearrangement links TRBV5-6 to TRBJ1-3; 7 nucleotides agree with TRBD1. Germline lookup yields CDR1 SGHDT and CDR2 YYEEEE. CDR3 length: 16 amino acids. The CDR3 spells CASSEGQPLSGNTIYF. In nucleotides, the CDR3 is TGTGCCAGCAGCGAGGGACAGCCTCTCTCTGGAAATACCATATATTTT. Supplemented by reference TRBV5-6 and TRBJ1-3, the full variable domain reads DAGVTQSPTHLIKTRGQQVTLRCSPKSGHDTVSWYQQALGQGPQFIFQYYEEEERQRGNFPDRFSGHQFPNYSSELNVNALLLGDSALYLCASSEGQPLSGNTIYFGEGSWLTVV.

This clone occurred once. The chain couples TRBV4-3 to TRBJ2-1; 7 bases are shared with TRBD1. The CDR3 is made up of 18 amino acids. V was clipped by 0 bases and J by 7 bases; unmatched bases: 15. The germline V gene has CDR1 LGHNA and CDR2 YSLEER. The CDR3 reads CASSQDAEWAGGSNEQFF. The CDR3 nucleotides are TGCGCCAGCAGCCAAGATGCGGAGTGGGCAGGGGGTTCAAATGAGCAGTTCTTC.

The chain recombines TRBV13 with TRBJ2-7; unclear D gene. CDR1 and CDR2 from the germline V gene are PRHDT and FYEKMQ (reference sequence). This CDR3 has 15 amino acids. V shed 2 bases and J shed 0 bases, with 11 bases lying between them. The CDR3 reads CASSLSYAGSYEQYF. CDR3 DNA sequence: TGTGCCAGCAGCTTAAGCTACGCAGGCTCCTACGAGCAGTACTTC.

On this clone: The likely explanation is a read error, given a far larger clone one base away. The V gene is TRBV19, the J gene TRBJ1-5; D is undetermined. The CDR3 runs 14 residues. Germline V gives CDR1 LNHDA, CDR2 SQIVND (reference sequence). The V gene lost 5 bases and the J gene lost 5 bases, with 13 bases spanning the gap. This chain's CDR3 is CASSARTADQPQHF. The CDR3 nucleotides read TGTGCCAGTAGTGCCCGGACGGCGGATCAGCCCCAGCATTTT.

The chain uses TRBV28 and TRBJ1-2; 10 bases align to TRBD1. V dropped 6 bases and J dropped 6; count of bases not matched to a gene: 10. The CDR3 sequence is 15 residues long. The germline V gene encodes CDR1 MDHEN and CDR2 SYDVKM. CDR3 amino acids: CASSSPGQGRDGYTF. DNA for the CDR3: TGTGCCAGCAGCTCCCCGGGACAGGGGAGAGATGGCTACACCTTC.

This clone was found a few times. A much larger clonotype is one base distant, so this may be a read error. Distinct nucleotide sequences in the sample also encode this CDR3. The V and J genes are TRBV5-4 and TRBJ1-2; D call uncertain. The ends were cut back, 0 bases at V and 2 bases at J, with 5 bases in the middle. This CDR3 has 13 amino acids. Germline CDR1 is SGHNT and CDR2 is YYREEE (reference sequence). As DNA, the CDR3 is TGTGCCAGCAGCTTGGACAGAAACTATGGCTACACCTTC. Translated: CASSLDRNYGYTF.

The chain has TRBV5-4 and TRBJ2-1; D is possibly TRBD1 (6 bases). The CDR3 has 13 amino acids. V dropped 4 bases and J dropped 7 bases, with 12 bases sitting between them. Germline loops: CDR1 SGHNT, CDR2 YYREEE (reference sequence). CDR3 DNA: TGTGCCAGCAGCCCACAAACAGGGAATGAGCAGTTCTTC. It yields the protein CASSPQTGNEQFF.

This chain links TRBV7-9 with TRBJ2-7; D remains ambiguous. There are 13 residues in the CDR3. With 2 bases removed from V and 0 bases from J, the gap between germline ends came to 5 bases. CDR1 is SEHNR and CDR2 is FQNEAQ in the germline V gene (reference sequence). The DNA of the CDR3 is TGTGCCAGCAGCTTAAAACCCTCCTACGAGCAGTACTTC. It yields the protein CASSLKPSYEQYF. Looking up the rest from reference TRBV7-9 and TRBJ2-7 gives the full variable domain: DTGVSQNPRHKITKRGQNVTFRCDPISEHNRLYWYRQTLGQGPEFLTYFQNEAQLEKSRLLSDRFSAERPKGSFSTLEIQRTEQGDSAMYLCASSLKPSYEQYFGPGTRLTVT.

Notes on this clone: Since a far larger clone is one base different, this is likely a read error. V usage is TRBV2 and J usage is TRBJ1-5; 7 bases line up with TRBD1. The length of the CDR3 is 13 residues. V lost 6 bases and J lost 7; bases outside the gene matches: 6. CDR1 is SNHLY, CDR2 FYNNEI, per germline. The chain's CDR3 is CASSRQGGQPQHF. CDR3 nucleotides: TGTGCCAGCAGCAGACAGGGCGGCCAGCCCCAGCATTTT.

The chain carries TRBV19 and TRBJ2-3, with 9 bases identical to TRBD2. With V trimmed by 4 bases and J by 4 bases, 9 bases remained unmatched. Per the germline V gene, CDR1 is LNHDA and CDR2 is SQIVND (reference sequence). The CDR3 spans 16 residues. CDR3 sequence: CASSTGSGRSSDTQYF. In DNA, the CDR3 is TGTGCCAGTAGTACCGGTAGCGGGAGATCGTCAGATACGCAGTATTTT.

In DNA form, the CDR3 reads TGCAGCCTGCGGGACAGCCAAGAGACCCAGTACTTC. Encoded protein: CSLRDSQETQYF. The chain joins TRBV29-1 to TRBJ2-5; maybe TRBD1 (7 bases). Germline assignment: CDR1 SQVTM and CDR2 ANQGSEA. With 8 bases removed from V and 1 base from J, the gap between germline ends came to 11 bases. This CDR3 has 12 amino acids.

The genes are TRBV6-5 and TRBJ1-1, with TRBD1 matching 8 bases. CDR3 length equals 15 residues. J gave up 3 bases and V 5 bases, and 8 bases lay outside the gene matches. Germline CDR1 and CDR2: MNHEY and SVGAGI. The CDR3 DNA is TGTGCCAGCAGTGGGGGGGACAGGCGTGACACTGAAGCTTTCTTT. Translated: CASSGGDRRDTEAFF.

There are many counts of this clone. The rearrangement links TRBV6-6 to TRBJ2-4; 8 positions agree with TRBD2. CDR3 length: 13 amino acids. V gave up 6 bases and J gave up 5 bases; unmatched junction bases: 3. The germline CDR1 and CDR2 sequences are MNHNY and SVGAGI (reference sequence). The CDR3 spells CASSRGGENIQYF. The CDR3 bases are TGTGCCAGCAGCCGGGGGGGGGAAAACATTCAGTACTTC.

This chain uses TRBV6-4 with TRBJ2-1, with 8 bases identical to TRBD2. The germline CDR1 and CDR2 sequences are MRHNA and SNTAGT. Trimming took 6 bases from V and 0 from J; bases not matched to a gene: 7. This CDR3 has 16 residues. This CDR3 is CASSAEAGDSYNEQFF. The CDR3 DNA reads as TGTGCCAGCAGCGCCGAAGCGGGGGACTCCTACAATGAGCAGTTCTTC.

As concerns this clone: A far bigger clonotype differs at one base, so this is likely a read error. The identical CDR3 is also encoded by other nucleotide sequences in the sample. CDR3 in amino acids: CASSFLGANVLTF. CDR3 coding DNA: TGTGCCAGCAGCTTCCTGGGGGCCAACGTCCTGACTTTC. The chain joins TRBV7-2 to TRBJ2-6; D is ambiguous. V lost 3 bases, J lost 4 bases, and 4 bases lay in between. Germline loops: CDR1 SGHTA, CDR2 FQGNSA. The CDR3 has 13 residues.

The CDR3 protein is CAISESSPAGYTGELFF. In DNA form, the CDR3 reads TGTGCCATCAGTGAATCCAGCCCCGCTGGGTACACCGGGGAGCTGTTTTTT. The V and J genes are TRBV10-3 and TRBJ2-2, with unresolved D. Trimming pared 3 bases from V and 3 bases from J, leaving 17 bases between. The CDR3 is 17 amino acids. CDR1 ENHRY and CDR2 SYGVKD come from the germline V gene.

The chain combines TRBV19 with TRBJ1-4; D possibly corresponds to TRBD1 (5 bases). Germline V gene lookup returns CDR1 LNHDA and CDR2 SQIVND (reference sequence). Trimming removed 6 bases from V and 8 bases from J, with 13 bases in between. This CDR3 has 13 residues. The CDR3 reads CASSRQGDEKLFF. The CDR3 DNA reads as TGTGCCAGTAGCCGTCAGGGTGACGAAAAACTGTTTTTT.

The rearrangement links TRBV27 to TRBJ2-7; TRBD1 matches 8 bases. Germline CDR1 MNHEY, CDR2 SMNVEV (reference sequence). The CDR3 extends over 15 amino acids. J lost 4 bases, V lost 2 bases, and 7 bases had no gene match. CDR3 amino acids: CASSLRAGGAYEQYF. CDR3 DNA: TGTGCCAGCAGTTTAAGGGCAGGGGGCGCGTACGAGCAGTACTTC.

The rearrangement uses TRBV15 and TRBJ1-2, with 8 nucleotides matching TRBD1. Germline loops: CDR1 LNHNV, CDR2 YYDKDF (reference sequence). The CDR3 is made up of 15 amino acids. The V and J ends lost 4 bases and 2 bases, in that order; junction bases with no gene match: 6. CDR3 loop: CATSTGGSNNYGYTF. In DNA, the CDR3 is TGTGCCACCAGCACAGGGGGCAGCAACAACTATGGCTACACCTTC.

V usage is TRBV7-3 and J usage is TRBJ2-7; perhaps TRBD1 as D (7 bases). This CDR3 comprises 13 residues. Germline V gene data show CDR1 as SGHTA and CDR2 as FQGTGA. V shed 5 bases and J shed 6 bases, with 14 bases lying between them. The CDR3 region is CASSTLQGGEQYF. In DNA, the CDR3 is TGTGCCAGCAGCACGCTCCAGGGGGGCGAGCAGTACTTC.

This chain links TRBV18 with TRBJ1-5, with unresolved D. The CDR3 is made up of 15 amino acids. Trimming removed 2 bases from V and 4 bases from J, with 12 bases in between. Germline-derived CDR1 and CDR2 are KGHSH and LQKENI. CDR3: CASSPRAAKNQPQHF. As DNA, the CDR3 is TGTGCCAGCTCACCAAGGGCGGCAAAGAATCAGCCCCAGCATTTT.

Comments on this clone: A read error is the likely source, as a far larger clone sits one nucleotide away. This chain uses TRBV6-5 with TRBJ1-4; D gene uncertain. V shed 2 bases and J shed 5 bases, with 6 bases lying between them. The CDR3 has 13 amino acids. Germline values: CDR1 MNHEY, CDR2 SVGAGI. This CDR3 is CASSYSINEKLFF. CDR3 bases: TGTGCCAGCAGTTACAGCATAAATGAAAAACTGTTTTTT.